The clone carrying this TCR beta chain is classed as medium-sized. Reverse transcription used roughly 450 ng RNA and constant-region primers for alpha and beta. Alpha and beta chain libraries were made separately by chain-specific third strand synthesis with multiplexing indices. One primer pair amplified all rearrangements per chain; each cDNA got molecular barcodes. Priming off the SP2 site generated the second strand. One entry per CDR3 protein results from TCRdb running MiXCR on the 5' RACE reads. The repertoire holds more than 10,000 distinct CDR3 sequences, with around 8% as singletons. This specimen belongs to a study of HIV-infected patients and healthy controls. V was cut by 7 bases and J by 0 bases, with 11 bases left in between. Germline assignment: CDR1 MNHEY and CDR2 SVGAGI. The CDR3 contains 14 residues. Whole blood was used without fractionation, so all unsorted peripheral T cells were included.

The rearrangement links TRBV6-5 to TRBJ2-3; no definite D call. The receptor comes from an adult in good health. Material: blood. As DNA, the CDR3 is TGTGCCAGCAAACCAGGCCTAAGCACAGATACGCAGTATTTT. The encoded protein is CASKPGLSTDTQYF.